This paragraph covers one T cell receptor beta chain sequence. This sample is part of a study of blood T cell repertoires in COVID-19. Study summary: Whether acute or convalescent, the COVID-19 samples came from the United States, Italy and Spain. T cells, B-cell-depleted T cells, or PBMCs supplied cDNA or gDNA.

Germline V gives CDR1 MNHEY, CDR2 SMNVEV (reference sequence). Trimming left V 4 bases short and J 6 bases short, with 13 bases between. The CDR3 covers 15 residues. In the original analysis: Amplified reference gene primers provided the basis for estimating nucleated cell counts. Some clones are missing from TCRdb's copy, which holds only in-frame ones; the method was immunoSEQ multiplex PCR. D and trimming were read from the DNA, whereas the V and J calls and clone size are those reported in that table. This sample has approximately 160,000 clones; over 80% occur once, and the top ten carry 2.5% to 3%.

The specimen sequenced was peripheral blood. This chain connects TRBV27 to TRBJ1-6; D is unclear. This receptor was taken from a woman aged 55-75 years with acute or convalescent COVID-19. As DNA, the CDR3 is TGTGCCAGCAGTTCCCGACGGACTTTTAATTCACCCCTCCACTTT. Translation gives CASSSRRTFNSPLHF.